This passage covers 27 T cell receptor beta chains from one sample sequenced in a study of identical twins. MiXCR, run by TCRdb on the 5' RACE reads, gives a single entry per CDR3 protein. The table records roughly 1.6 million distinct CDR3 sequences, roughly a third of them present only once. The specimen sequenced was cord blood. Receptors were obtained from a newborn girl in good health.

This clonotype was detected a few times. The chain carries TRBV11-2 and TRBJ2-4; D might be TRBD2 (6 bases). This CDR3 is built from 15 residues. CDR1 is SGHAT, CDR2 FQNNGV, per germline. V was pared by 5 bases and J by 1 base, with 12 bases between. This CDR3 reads CASSPLLAAKNIQYF. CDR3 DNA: TGTGCCAGCAGCCCACTACTAGCTGCCAAAAACATTCAGTACTTC.

CDR3: CASSFYRDSEDTQYF. The CDR3 region has the DNA TGTGCCAGCAGCTTCTACCGGGACTCGGAAGATACGCAGTATTTT. The rearrangement links TRBV11-2 to TRBJ2-3, with D possibly matching TRBD2 (6 bases). CDR1 is SGHAT, CDR2 FQNNGV, per germline. The CDR3 is 15 amino acids. The V and J ends lost 3 bases and 5 bases respectively, with 15 bases between them.

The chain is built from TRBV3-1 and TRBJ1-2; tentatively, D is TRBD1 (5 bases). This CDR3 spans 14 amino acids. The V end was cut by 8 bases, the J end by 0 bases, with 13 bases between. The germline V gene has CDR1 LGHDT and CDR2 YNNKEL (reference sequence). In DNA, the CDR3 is TGTGCCAGCGGGGGGTTGCGAGCTAACTATGGCTACACCTTC. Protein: CASGGLRANYGYTF.

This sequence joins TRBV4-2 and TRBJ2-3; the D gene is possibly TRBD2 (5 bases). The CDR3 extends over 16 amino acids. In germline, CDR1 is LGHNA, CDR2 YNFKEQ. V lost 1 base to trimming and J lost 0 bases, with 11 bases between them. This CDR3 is CASSQGPTTSTDTQYF. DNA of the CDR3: TGTGCCAGCAGCCAAGGGCCGACTACTAGCACAGATACGCAGTATTTT.

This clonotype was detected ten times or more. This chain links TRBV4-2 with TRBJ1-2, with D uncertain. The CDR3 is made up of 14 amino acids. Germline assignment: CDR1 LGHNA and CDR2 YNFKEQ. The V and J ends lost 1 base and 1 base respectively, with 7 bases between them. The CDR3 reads CASSQVNGNYGYTF. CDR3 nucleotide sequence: TGTGCCAGCAGCCAAGTCAACGGTAACTATGGCTACACCTTC.

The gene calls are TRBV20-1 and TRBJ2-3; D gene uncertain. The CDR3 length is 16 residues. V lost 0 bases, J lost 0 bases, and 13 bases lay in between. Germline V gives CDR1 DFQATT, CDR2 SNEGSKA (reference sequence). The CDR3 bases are TGCAGTGCTAGAGACAGCCTGAGGCGGAGCACAGATACGCAGTATTTT. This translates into CSARDSLRRSTDTQYF.

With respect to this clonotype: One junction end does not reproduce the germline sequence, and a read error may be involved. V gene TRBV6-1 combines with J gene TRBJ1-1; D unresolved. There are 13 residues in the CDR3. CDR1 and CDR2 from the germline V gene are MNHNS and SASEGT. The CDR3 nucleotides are TGTGCCAGCAGTGAAATGACAAACATTGAAGCTTTCTTT. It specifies CASSEMTNIEAFF.

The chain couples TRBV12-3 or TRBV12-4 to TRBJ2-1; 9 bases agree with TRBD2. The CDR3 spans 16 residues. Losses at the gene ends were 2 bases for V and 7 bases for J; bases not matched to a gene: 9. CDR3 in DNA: TGTGCCAGCAGTTTACGGCGGGGGGGCCTACTGAATGAGCAGTTCTTC. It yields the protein CASSLRRGGLLNEQFF.

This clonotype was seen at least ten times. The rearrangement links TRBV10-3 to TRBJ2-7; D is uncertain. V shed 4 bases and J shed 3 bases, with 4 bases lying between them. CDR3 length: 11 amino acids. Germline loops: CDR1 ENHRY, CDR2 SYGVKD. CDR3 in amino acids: CAISGVYEQYF. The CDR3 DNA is TGTGCCATCAGTGGGGTCTACGAGCAGTACTTC.

Written as DNA, the CDR3 is TGCAGTGCTAGTGCCACAGGGCCGGAGGGCTACACCTTC. Translated: CSASATGPEGYTF. V usage is TRBV20-1 and J usage is TRBJ1-2; D may be TRBD1 (6 bases). The CDR3 is 13 residues long. Germline CDR1 is DFQATT and CDR2 is SNEGSKA (reference sequence). Trimming stripped 3 bases from V and 8 bases from J, with 16 bases between.

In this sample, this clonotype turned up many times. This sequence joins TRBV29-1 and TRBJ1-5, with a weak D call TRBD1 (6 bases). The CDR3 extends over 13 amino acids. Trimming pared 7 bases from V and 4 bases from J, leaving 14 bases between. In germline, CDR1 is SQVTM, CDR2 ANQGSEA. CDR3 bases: TGCAGCGCCCGGACAGCTTCTAATCAGCCCCAGCATTTT. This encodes CSARTASNQPQHF.

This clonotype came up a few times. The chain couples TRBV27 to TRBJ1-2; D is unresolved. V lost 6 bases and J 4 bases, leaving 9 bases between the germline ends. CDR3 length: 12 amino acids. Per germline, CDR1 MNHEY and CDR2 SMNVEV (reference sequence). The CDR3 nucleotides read TGTGCCAGCAGGGACCCTGCCTATGGCTACACCTTC. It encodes CASRDPAYGYTF.

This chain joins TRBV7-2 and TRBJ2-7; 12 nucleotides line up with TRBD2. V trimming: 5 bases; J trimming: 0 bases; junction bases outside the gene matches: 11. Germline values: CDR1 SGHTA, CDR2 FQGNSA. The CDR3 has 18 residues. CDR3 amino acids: CASSLTSGRNWVSYEQYF. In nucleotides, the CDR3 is TGTGCCAGCAGCCTGACTAGCGGGAGAAATTGGGTCTCCTACGAGCAGTACTTC.

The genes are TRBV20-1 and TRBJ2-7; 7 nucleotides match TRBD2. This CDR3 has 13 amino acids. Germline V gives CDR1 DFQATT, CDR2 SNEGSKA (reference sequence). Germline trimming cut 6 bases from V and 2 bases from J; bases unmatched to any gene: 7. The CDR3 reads CSAARLATYEQYF. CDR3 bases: TGCAGTGCCGCCCGACTAGCAACCTACGAGCAGTACTTC.

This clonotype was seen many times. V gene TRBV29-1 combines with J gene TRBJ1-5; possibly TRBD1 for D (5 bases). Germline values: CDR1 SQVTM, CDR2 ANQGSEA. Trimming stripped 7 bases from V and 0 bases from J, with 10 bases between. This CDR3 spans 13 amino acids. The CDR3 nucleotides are TGCAGCGCCAGGGTCAATAGCAATCAGCCCCAGCATTTT. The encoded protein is CSARVNSNQPQHF.

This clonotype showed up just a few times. In DNA form, the CDR3 reads TGTGCCAGCTCACCACCGATCGGCGGTAATTACAATGAGCAGTTCTTC. This encodes CASSPPIGGNYNEQFF. V usage is TRBV18 and J usage is TRBJ2-1; D ambiguous. Germline V gives CDR1 KGHSH, CDR2 LQKENI. This CDR3 region has 16 residues. The V and J ends lost 0 bases and 4 bases respectively, with 13 bases between them.

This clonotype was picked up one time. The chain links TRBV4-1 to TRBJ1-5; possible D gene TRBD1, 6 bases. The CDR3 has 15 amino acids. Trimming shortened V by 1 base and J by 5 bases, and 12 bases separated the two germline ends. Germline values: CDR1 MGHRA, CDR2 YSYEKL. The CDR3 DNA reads TGCGCCAGCAGCCAAGGGGCAGGGGTCCATCAGCCCCAGCATTTT. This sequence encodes CASSQGAGVHQPQHF.

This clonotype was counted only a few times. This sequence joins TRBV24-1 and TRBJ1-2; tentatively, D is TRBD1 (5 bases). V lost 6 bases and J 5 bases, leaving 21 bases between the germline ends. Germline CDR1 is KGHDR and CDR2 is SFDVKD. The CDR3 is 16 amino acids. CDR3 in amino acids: CATSLSSSGGSYGYTF. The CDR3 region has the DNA TGTGCCACCAGTTTGTCCAGCTCCGGGGGGTCGTATGGCTACACCTTC.

The CDR3 sequence is CASSQGPGYNTEAFF. CDR3 nucleotide sequence: TGTGCCAGCAGCCAAGGTCCGGGGTATAACACTGAAGCTTTCTTT. This chain connects TRBV3-1 to TRBJ1-1; D ambiguous. This CDR3 has 15 residues. The V end was cut by 1 base, the J end by 2 bases, with 11 bases between. CDR1 and CDR2 (germline): LGHDT, YNNKEL (reference sequence).

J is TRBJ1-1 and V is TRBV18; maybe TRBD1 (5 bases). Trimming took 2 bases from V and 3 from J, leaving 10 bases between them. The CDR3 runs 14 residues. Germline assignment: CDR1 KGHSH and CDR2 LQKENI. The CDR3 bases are TGTGCCAGCTCACCATCGGGGCTCTACACTGAAGCTTTCTTT. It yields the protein CASSPSGLYTEAFF.

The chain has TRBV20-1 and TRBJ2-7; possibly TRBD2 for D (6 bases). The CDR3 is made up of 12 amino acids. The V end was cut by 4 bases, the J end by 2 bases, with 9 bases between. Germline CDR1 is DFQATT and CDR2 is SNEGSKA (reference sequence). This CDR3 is CSATLAPYEQYF. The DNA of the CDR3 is TGCAGTGCTACACTAGCCCCCTACGAGCAGTACTTC.

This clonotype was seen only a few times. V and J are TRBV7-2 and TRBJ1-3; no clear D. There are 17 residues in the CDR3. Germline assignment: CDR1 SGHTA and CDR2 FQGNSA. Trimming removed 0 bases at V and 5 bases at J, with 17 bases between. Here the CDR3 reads CASSLAPSGSLRNTIYF. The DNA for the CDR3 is TGTGCCAGCAGCTTAGCGCCTTCCGGGTCCCTTAGAAACACCATATATTTT.

The CDR3 reads CASSLDRLGTGNTGELFF. The DNA of the CDR3 is TGTGCCAGCAGCTTAGATAGGTTGGGGACAGGGAACACCGGGGAGCTGTTTTTT. The gene calls are TRBV7-7 and TRBJ2-2; 8 bases fit TRBD1. Trimming cost V 1 base and J 1 base; bases outside gene matches: 8. The CDR3 runs to 18 residues. Per the germline V gene, CDR1 is SSHAT and CDR2 is FNYEAQ (reference sequence). Full variable domain (missing parts from reference TRBV7-7 and TRBJ2-2): GAGVSQSPRYKVTKRGQDVTLRCDPISSHATLYWYQQALGQGPEFLTYFNYEAQPDKSGLPSDRFSAERPEGSISTLTIQRTEQRDSAMYRCASSLDRLGTGNTGELFFGEGSRLTVL.

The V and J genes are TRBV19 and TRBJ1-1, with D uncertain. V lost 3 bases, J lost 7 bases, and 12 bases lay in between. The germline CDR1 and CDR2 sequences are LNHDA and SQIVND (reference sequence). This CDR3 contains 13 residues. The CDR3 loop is CASSIDWAGEAFF. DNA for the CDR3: TGTGCCAGTAGTATTGACTGGGCAGGTGAAGCTTTCTTT.

CDR3 DNA: TGCAGCGTTGACACCCGGGGAAGGGCCACTGAAGCTTTCTTT. This gives the protein CSVDTRGRATEAFF. J is TRBJ1-1 and V is TRBV29-1; D gene uncertain. The V gene's germline CDR1 is SQVTM and CDR2 ANQGSEA. The V and J ends lost 3 bases and 4 bases respectively, with 15 bases between them. This CDR3 has 14 amino acids.

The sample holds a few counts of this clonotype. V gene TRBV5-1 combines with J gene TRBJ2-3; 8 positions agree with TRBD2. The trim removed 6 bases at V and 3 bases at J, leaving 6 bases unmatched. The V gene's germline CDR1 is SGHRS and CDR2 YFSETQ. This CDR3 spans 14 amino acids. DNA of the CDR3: TGCGCCAGCATTAAAGCGGGAGAGACAGATACGCAGTATTTT. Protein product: CASIKAGETDTQYF. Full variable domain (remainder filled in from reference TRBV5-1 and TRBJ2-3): KAGVTQTPRYLIKTRGQQVTLSCSPISGHRSVSWYQQTPGQGLQFLFEYFSETQRNKGNFPGRFSGRQFSNSRSEMNVSTLELGDSALYLCASIKAGETDTQYFGPGTRLTVL.

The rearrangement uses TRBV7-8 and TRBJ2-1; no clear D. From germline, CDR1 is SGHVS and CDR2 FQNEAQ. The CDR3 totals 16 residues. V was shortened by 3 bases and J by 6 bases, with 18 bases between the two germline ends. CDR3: CASSFQTEPWGNEQFF. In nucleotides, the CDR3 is TGTGCCAGCAGCTTTCAGACTGAGCCGTGGGGCAATGAGCAGTTCTTC. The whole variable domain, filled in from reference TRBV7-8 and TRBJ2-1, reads GAGVSQSPRYKVAKRGQDVALRCDPISGHVSLFWYQQALGQGPEFLTYFQNEAQLDKSGLPSDRFFAERPEGSVSTLKIQRTQQEDSAVYLCASSFQTEPWGNEQFFGPGTRLTVL.